This TCR beta chain was recorded in a study of Ad26.COV2.S vaccination and SARS-CoV-2 variants. Study background: Donor participated within the Ad26.COV2.S arm of the COV1001 trial. Ad26.COV2.S shots went into the muscle once or twice, 56 days apart. The study, taken as a whole, reports: In vaccinated individuals, spike-specific CD8+ and CD4+ T cell responses reportedly displayed substantial breadth. For non-spike TCRs, breadth in vaccine recipients resembled that in placebo recipients.

In regard to this clone: What it binds is unknown.

Treatment given: around 19 received Ad26.COV2.S at low or high dose, single or two shots; about 5 received placebo; per-sample allocation not given. Sampling was performed 63 days after the first vaccine or placebo injection. Repertoires were generated with immunoSEQ multiplex PCR, while TCRdb's copy carries only in-frame clones and drops some. The sample lists roughly 500,000 clones, approximately 90% occurring once. The sequence was collected from a person aged 18-60 years who received the Ad26.COV2.S COVID-19 vaccine or a placebo. The sample was peripheral blood, taken in a trial of Ad26.COV2.S vaccine versus placebo.

The CDR3 spells CASSSTGNTEAFF. As DNA, the CDR3 is TGTGCCAGTAGCTCGACTGGGAACACTGAAGCTTTCTTT. The chain joins TRBV19 to TRBJ1-1; D call uncertain. This CDR3 is built from 13 residues. In germline, CDR1 is LNHDA, CDR2 SQIVND (reference sequence). V lost 6 bases to trimming and J lost 1 base, with 9 bases between them.